These 25 T cell receptor beta chains share one sample of origin, sequenced in a study of blood T cell repertoires in COVID-19. The repertoire was sequenced with immunoSEQ multiplex PCR; TCRdb's copy has only in-frame clones and lacks some. This sample has about 230,000 clones; 85% occur once, and the top ten carry 0.98%. Sequencing used peripheral blood. Receptors originate from a man aged 35 to 55 with acute or convalescent COVID-19.

Here the CDR3 reads CATSDLSGHNQETQYF. CDR3 in DNA: TGTGCCACCAGTGATTTATCGGGACATAACCAAGAGACCCAGTACTTC. The V gene is TRBV24-1, the J gene TRBJ2-5, with D possibly matching TRBD1 (6 bases). This CDR3 spans 16 amino acids. The V gene lost 1 base and the J gene lost 0 bases, with 11 bases spanning the gap. CDR1 is KGHDR, CDR2 SFDVKD, per germline.

The chain joins TRBV2 to TRBJ1-5; TRBD1 matches 9 bases. Germline CDR1 and CDR2: SNHLY and FYNNEI. V was clipped by 4 bases and J by 7 bases; unmatched bases: 5. The CDR3 is 14 residues long. For the CDR3, the DNA is TGTGCCAGCAGTGCGGCGGGGACAGGGCAGCCCCAGCATTTT. It is translated as CASSAAGTGQPQHF.

Only a few counts were recorded for this clone. This chain connects TRBV5-1 to TRBJ1-2, with TRBD1 matching over 8 bases. The germline gives CDR1 SGHRS, CDR2 YFSETQ. The CDR3 runs 13 residues. The J segment lost 5 bases and the V segment lost 4 bases, leaving 4 bases of the junction unmatched. The CDR3 DNA is TGCGCCAGCAGCGGACAGGGAGGTTATGGCTACACCTTC. Its protein product is CASSGQGGYGYTF. The complete variable domain, with remaining parts taken from reference TRBV5-1 and TRBJ1-2, reads KAGVTQTPRYLIKTRGQQVTLSCSPISGHRSVSWYQQTPGQGLQFLFEYFSETQRNKGNFPGRFSGRQFSNSRSEMNVSTLELGDSALYLCASSGQGGYGYTFGSGTRLTVV.

The chain has TRBV28 and TRBJ1-1, with TRBD1 matching 7 bases. Germline V CDR1 and CDR2: MDHEN, SYDVKM. This CDR3 has 15 residues. The trim removed 6 bases at V and 8 bases at J, leaving 15 bases unmatched. Written as DNA, the CDR3 is TGTGCCAGCAGCCCCGGGACAGCGGCTTGGCGGGAAGCTTTCTTT. Amino acid sequence: CASSPGTAAWREAFF.

The chain employs TRBV7-8 and TRBJ1-2; D perhaps matches TRBD1 (5 bases). This CDR3 is 16 amino acids long. CDR1 is SGHVS, CDR2 FQNEAQ, per germline. V gave up 5 bases and J gave up 0 bases, with 16 bases separating them. DNA of the CDR3: TGTGCCAGCAGCCCCCGGTGGGGCAGGCCTAACTATGGCTACACCTTC. Translated, it gives CASSPRWGRPNYGYTF. Variable domain in full (rest from reference TRBV7-8 and TRBJ1-2): GAGVSQSPRYKVAKRGQDVALRCDPISGHVSLFWYQQALGQGPEFLTYFQNEAQLDKSGLPSDRFFAERPEGSVSTLKIQRTQQEDSAVYLCASSPRWGRPNYGYTFGSGTRLTVV.

The gene calls are TRBV6-4 and TRBJ2-3, with 14 bases identical to TRBD2. Germline CDR1 and CDR2: MRHNA and SNTAGT. CDR3 length: 16 amino acids. The V segment lost 0 bases and the J segment 4 bases; nucleotides outside the gene matches: 0. CDR3 loop: CASSDSTSGGADTQYF. For the CDR3, the DNA is TGTGCCAGCAGTGACTCGACTAGCGGGGGGGCAGATACGCAGTATTTT.

The chain combines TRBV7-9 with TRBJ2-5, with TRBD2 matching 9 bases. Germline lookup yields CDR1 SEHNR and CDR2 FQNEAQ (reference sequence). J lost 4 bases, V lost 3 bases, and 6 bases had no gene match. The CDR3 runs to 15 residues. The chain's CDR3 is CASSFGGGAVETQYF. In DNA form, the CDR3 reads TGTGCCAGCAGCTTCGGCGGGGGGGCCGTAGAGACCCAGTACTTC.

The V gene is TRBV6-5, the J gene TRBJ1-1, with a tentative D call TRBD1 (5 bases). CDR3 length equals 11 residues. The germline V and J ends were trimmed by 8 bases and 5 bases, with 9 bases remaining between them. Germline V CDR1 and CDR2: MNHEY, SVGAGI. CDR3: CASHRNTEAFF. The CDR3 DNA reads as TGTGCCAGCCACAGGAATACTGAAGCTTTCTTT.

The chain carries TRBV20-1 and TRBJ1-6, with no clear D. Germline V gene lookup returns CDR1 DFQATT and CDR2 SNEGSKA (reference sequence). This CDR3 contains 14 residues. The V end lost 3 bases, the J end lost 7 bases, and 13 bases lay between the germline ends. The CDR3 DNA sequence: TGCAGTGCTAGTATGTCGGTCTCGAATTCACCCCTCCACTTT. Translation gives CSASMSVSNSPLHF.

V gene TRBV11-2 combines with J gene TRBJ2-5; 10 nucleotides agree with TRBD2. J was trimmed by 1 base and V by 5 bases; bases with no gene match: 4. Per germline, CDR1 SGHAT and CDR2 FQNNGV. The CDR3 loop spans 15 amino acids. The CDR3 reads CASSRGTSAQETQYF. CDR3 DNA: TGTGCCAGCAGCCGAGGGACTAGCGCCCAAGAGACCCAGTACTTC.

The chain links TRBV18 to TRBJ1-1; D might be TRBD1 (6 bases). CDR1 is KGHSH, CDR2 LQKENI, per germline. V was trimmed by 7 bases and J by 5 bases, leaving 26 bases between them. There are 17 residues in the CDR3. The CDR3, as DNA: TGTGCCAGCTTCCGAGCCGGGGGGCTGGACGCAAAAACTGAAGCTTTCTTT. Translated: CASFRAGGLDAKTEAFF.

The rearrangement joins TRBV19 to TRBJ1-2; D is perhaps TRBD1 (5 bases). V lost 8 bases, J lost 8 bases, and 18 bases lay in between. Germline loops: CDR1 LNHDA, CDR2 SQIVND (reference sequence). The CDR3 is made up of 13 amino acids. Here the CDR3 DNA reads TGTGCCAGTGGTACTAGAGGACATCGCGGCTACACCTTC. Its translation is CASGTRGHRGYTF.

The chain has TRBV7-8 and TRBJ2-7, with TRBD2 as a possible D gene (6 bases). V lost 2 bases to trimming and J lost 6 bases, with 14 bases between them. Germline CDR1 and CDR2: SGHVS and FQNEAQ. The length of the CDR3 is 14 residues. The CDR3 DNA sequence: TGTGCCAGCAGCTTACGGGACTCGGGCGGCGAGCAGTACTTC. It specifies CASSLRDSGGEQYF.

The CDR3 sequence: CASSVAGQLSGNTIYF. DNA of the CDR3: TGTGCCAGCAGTGTTGCAGGCCAGCTCTCTGGAAACACCATATATTTT. This rearrangement joins TRBV2 to TRBJ1-3; D not resolved. The length of the CDR3 is 16 residues. The V end lost 4 bases, the J end lost 0 bases, and 13 bases lay between the germline ends. Looked up from germline, CDR1 is SNHLY and CDR2 is FYNNEI.

This chain uses TRBV27 with TRBJ1-1, with TRBD1 identical over 7 bases. CDR3 length: 13 amino acids. V lost 5 bases, J lost 8 bases, and 8 bases stayed unmatched. CDR1 is MNHEY and CDR2 is SMNVEV in the germline V gene (reference sequence). In DNA form, the CDR3 reads TGTGCCAGCAGTAGCGTAGGGGGCAGCGAAGCTTTCTTT. Its translation is CASSSVGGSEAFF.

The chain has TRBV7-3 and TRBJ2-6, with D possibly being TRBD1 (6 bases). V lost 4 bases, J lost 1 base, and 8 bases lay in between. The CDR3 runs 15 residues. Germline-derived CDR1 and CDR2 are SGHTA and FQGTGA. This CDR3 reads CASSSGVSGANVLTF. In DNA form, the CDR3 reads TGTGCCAGCAGCTCAGGGGTTTCTGGGGCCAACGTCCTGACTTTC. Complete variable domain (other parts from reference TRBV7-3 and TRBJ2-6): GAGVSQTPSNKVTEKGKYVELRCDPISGHTALYWYRQSLGQGPEFLIYFQGTGAADDSGLPNDRFFAVRPEGSVSTLKIQRTERGDSAVYLCASSSGVSGANVLTFGAGSRLTVL.

This clone occurred once. The rearrangement links TRBV5-1 to TRBJ1-1, with D tentatively TRBD1 (5 bases). The CDR3 runs 17 residues. Trimming stripped 0 bases from V and 4 bases from J, with 19 bases between. Germline V gives CDR1 SGHRS, CDR2 YFSETQ. DNA for the CDR3: TGCGCCAGCAGCTTGGTAGTTAGTCAGGGCTCAAGCACTGAAGCTTTCTTT. This gives the protein CASSLVVSQGSSTEAFF.

V is TRBV5-4 and J is TRBJ1-2; a weak D match, TRBD1 (6 bases). V shed 3 bases and J shed 2 bases, with 14 bases lying between them. Germline V gene lookup returns CDR1 SGHNT and CDR2 YYREEE (reference sequence). CDR3 length: 15 amino acids. This chain's CDR3 is CASSSWTDLNYGYTF. The DNA for the CDR3 is TGTGCCAGCAGCTCCTGGACAGACCTAAACTATGGCTACACCTTC. The whole variable domain, filled in from reference TRBV5-4 and TRBJ1-2, reads ETGVTQSPTHLIKTRGQQVTLRCSSQSGHNTVSWYQQALGQGPQFIFQYYREEENGRGNFPPRFSGLQFPNYSSELNVNALELDDSALYLCASSSWTDLNYGYTFGSGTRLTVV.

The chain has TRBV9 and TRBJ2-7, with 10 positions matching TRBD1. The CDR3 length is 15 residues. After removal of 3 bases from V and 0 bases from J, the junction contained 3 bases not matched to a gene. Per germline, CDR1 SGDLS and CDR2 YYNGEE. The CDR3 here is CASSAGQGVSYEQYF. CDR3 DNA: TGTGCCAGCAGCGCTGGACAGGGGGTCTCCTACGAGCAGTACTTC.

The J gene is TRBJ2-1, the V gene TRBV5-6, with TRBD1 as a possible D gene (6 bases). V was pared by 5 bases and J by 9 bases, with 12 bases between. The CDR3 covers 12 residues. Germline V CDR1 and CDR2: SGHDT, YYEEEE. CDR3 region: CASSLQGFEQFF. The CDR3 nucleotides read TGTGCCAGCAGTTTACAGGGCTTTGAGCAGTTCTTC.

This sequence joins TRBV29-1 and TRBJ1-1; TRBD1 might be the D (5 bases). Germline loops: CDR1 SQVTM, CDR2 ANQGSEA. The CDR3 extends over 13 amino acids. Deletions cut 6 bases from V and 0 bases from J, with 11 bases between. CDR3 loop: CSVAGIMNTEAFF. CDR3 in DNA: TGCAGCGTCGCAGGGATTATGAACACTGAAGCTTTCTTT.

The gene calls are TRBV10-3 and TRBJ1-2, with TRBD1 matching over 10 bases. The germline V gene encodes CDR1 ENHRY and CDR2 SYGVKD. The trim removed 5 bases at V and 8 bases at J, leaving 11 bases unmatched. This CDR3 comprises 15 residues. The CDR3 DNA sequence: TGTGCCATCAGTAGTTCGGACAGGGGGTCGGGAGGCTACACCTTC. Translating it yields CAISSSDRGSGGYTF.

This clone came up a few times. The rearrangement joins TRBV19 to TRBJ2-5; 12 nucleotides align to TRBD2. CDR3 length: 16 amino acids. V was clipped by 5 bases and J by 5 bases; unmatched bases: 9. Germline-derived CDR1 and CDR2 are LNHDA and SQIVND (reference sequence). The CDR3 loop is CASSPSGGAVWETQYF. The CDR3 nucleotides are TGTGCCAGTAGTCCTAGCGGGGGGGCGGTGTGGGAGACCCAGTACTTC.

V is TRBV4-1 and J is TRBJ1-1; D not resolved. Germline assignment: CDR1 MGHRA and CDR2 YSYEKL. CDR3 length equals 12 residues. Trimming cost V 0 bases and J 7 bases, with 6 bases left between them. The CDR3 nucleotides are TGCGCCAGCAGCCAAGAGAACGGTGAAGCTTTCTTT. Encoded protein: CASSQENGEAFF.

The V gene is TRBV10-3, the J gene TRBJ2-1; the D gene is possibly TRBD2 (6 bases). Trimming took 3 bases from V and 6 from J, leaving 9 bases between them. Germline V gives CDR1 ENHRY, CDR2 SYGVKD. The CDR3 sequence is 13 residues long. The CDR3 region is CAISEVGGNEQFF. The CDR3 DNA is TGTGCCATCAGTGAAGTGGGGGGCAATGAGCAGTTCTTC.